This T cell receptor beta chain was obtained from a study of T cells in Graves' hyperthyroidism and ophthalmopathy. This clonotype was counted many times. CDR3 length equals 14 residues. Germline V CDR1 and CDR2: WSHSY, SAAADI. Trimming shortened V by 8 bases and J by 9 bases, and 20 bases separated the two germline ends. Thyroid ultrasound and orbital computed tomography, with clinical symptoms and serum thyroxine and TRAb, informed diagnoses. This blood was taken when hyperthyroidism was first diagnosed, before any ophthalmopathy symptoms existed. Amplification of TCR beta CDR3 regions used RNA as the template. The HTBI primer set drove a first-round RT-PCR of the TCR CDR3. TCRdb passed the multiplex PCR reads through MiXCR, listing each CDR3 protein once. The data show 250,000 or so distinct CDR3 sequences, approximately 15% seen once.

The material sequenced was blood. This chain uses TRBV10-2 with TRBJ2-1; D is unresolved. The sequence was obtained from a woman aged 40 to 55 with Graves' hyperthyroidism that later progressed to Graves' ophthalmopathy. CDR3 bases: TGCGCCAGCTCGGGTTCCATCGTGCTCGGTGAGCAGTTCTTC. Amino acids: CASSGSIVLGEQFF.